This T cell receptor (beta chain) derives from a study of T cell responses to AZD1222 COVID-19 vaccine. Study-level results: The donors showed a predominance of white British ancestry and of females, with possible underestimation of clonal diversity. Unmutated variant regions are reportedly targeted by nearly half of spike-specific TCRs.

J gave up 7 bases and V 0 bases, and 13 bases lay outside the gene matches. Germline V gives CDR1 LGHNA, CDR2 YNFKEQ. This CDR3 is built from 18 residues. In the case of this clone: The antigen is unknown.

TCRdb's copy holds only in-frame clones and misses some; the assay was immunoSEQ multiplex PCR. The data show 150,000 to 200,000 clones, more than 85% seen once. The material sequenced was peripheral blood, taken on day 0 of AZD1222 vaccination. The V and J genes are TRBV4-2 and TRBJ2-3; 10 bases match TRBD2. The sequence derives from an adult in good health. CDR3 DNA sequence: TGTGCCAGCAGCCAAGAGAGAGGGGCGAGCGGGGGGGCCAATACGCAGTATTTT. Translating it yields CASSQERGASGGANTQYF.